This T cell receptor beta chain was profiled in a study of OX40 agonist ivuxolimab in advanced cancers. Study summary: Dose-escalation patients suffered from hepatocellular carcinoma, melanoma, renal cell or head and neck cancer.

Concerning this clone itself: Its antigen is not identified.

Germline CDR1 reads SGHDT; CDR2 reads YYEEEE. Between the trimmed V and J ends, which lost 1 base and 3 bases, there was a span of 14 bases. The CDR3 length is 15 residues. Study observations and caveats: The average count of expanded clones was higher among CD8+ T cells than among CD4+. Antigen specificity was not determined for the expanded peripheral T cells.

Using immunoSEQ multiplex PCR, the repertoire was profiled, and TCRdb retains in-frame clones only, with some absent. The sample carries over 100,000 clones, just over 90% recorded once. Baseline was the first blood sampling point, followed by cycle 4 day 1 and cycle 7 day 1. This clonotype was obtained from an adult with an advanced solid tumor such as melanoma, head and neck, liver or kidney cancer. The genes are TRBV5-6 and TRBJ2-7, with D perhaps matching TRBD1 or TRBD2 (6 bases each). The source material was CD4+ or CD8+ T cells sorted from blood, sampled in a trial of the OX40 agonist ivuxolimab. The CDR3 nucleotides read TGTGCCAGCAGCTTGAGGGGGGCTGCGCTCTACGAGCAGTACTTC. This codes for CASSLRGAALYEQYF.